This is a list of T cell receptor beta chains from one sample in a study of blood T cell repertoires in COVID-19. TCRdb's table, derived via immunoSEQ multiplex PCR, lists solely in-frame clones and lacks some. The sample carries fewer than 300,000 clones, about four fifths recorded once. Sequencing used PBMCs or T cells enriched from blood (not recorded which). The receptors here all came from a man aged 40-50 years who had been exposed to COVID-19. The CDR3 runs from the conserved cysteine through the conserved F or W. Fields, in order: V gene, J gene, CDR3 protein.

TRBV5-5,TRBJ2-1,CASSLVSASGSNWDEQFF
TRBV6-4,TRBJ1-1,CASSATAESEAFF
TRBV19,TRBJ1-1,CASRVTGTGDRAFF
TRBV12-5,TRBJ2-1,CASGLSGLAGGNEQFF
TRBV6-5,TRBJ2-1,CASSPGTGPYNEQFF
TRBV18,TRBJ2-5,CASSPGGGQETQYF
TRBV9,TRBJ1-1,CASSVAGDSEAFF
TRBV15,TRBJ2-3,CATTETSGITDTQYF
TRBV18,TRBJ1-3,CASSEASPGSGNTIYF
TRBV11-3,TRBJ2-7,CASSLAGGTHEQYF
TRBV5-4,TRBJ1-2,CASAMDRTYGYTF
TRBV5-4,TRBJ2-5,CATSLAGQETQYF
TRBV18,TRBJ1-1,CASSPPPGNTEAFF
TRBV30,TRBJ2-3,CAWSELRAIPTDTQYF